The TCR beta chain under discussion was sequenced for a study of blood T cell repertoires in COVID-19. Study as a whole: Specimens from acute and convalescent COVID-19 originated in the United States, Italy and Spain. T cells, B-cell-depleted T cells, or PBMCs provided the cDNA or gDNA that served as material.

Original data processing: From reference gene primer amplification, estimates of nucleated cell counts were derived. Assay used: immunoSEQ multiplex PCR; TCRdb lists only in-frame clones, some missing. V and J calls and clone size are given by that table; D and trimming were obtained from the DNA. The sample has around 130,000 clones, more than 70% seen once. V was pared by 3 bases and J by 5 bases, with 15 bases between. Per germline, CDR1 SGHKS and CDR2 YYEKEE (reference sequence). There are 15 residues in the CDR3. The sample comprised peripheral blood. This sequence was found in a woman in her sixties with acute or convalescent COVID-19. This chain connects TRBV5-5 to TRBJ1-5; D is possibly TRBD1 (5 bases). This CDR3 is CASSSGGFLDQPQHF. CDR3 nucleotide sequence: TGTGCCAGCAGCTCCGGGGGATTTCTAGATCAGCCCCAGCATTTT.